This T cell receptor (beta chain) was recorded in a study of radiotherapy plus CTLA-4 blockade in lung cancer (dated by TCRdb to the late 2010s). Context from the whole study: Objective responses occurred in about 20% of enrolled patients, and 30% to 40% achieved disease control. What the work shows at the level of the full study, not this receptor alone: Increased serum interferon-beta after radiation, together with early dynamic changes in blood T cell clones, were reported to be the strongest predictors of response. After treatment with radiotherapy and ipilimumab, TCR clones that originated in tumors expanded in peripheral blood.

Libraries were made using the immunoSEQ multiplex PCR assay. Held by TCRdb, this immuneACCESS table contains in-frame sequences only and omits some clones. Under half of the omission traces to an unresolved V gene where checked; the cause of the rest is unknown. This sample has tens of thousands of clones in its table, and about 74% of those were observed once. The ten largest clones capture around a tenth of the sample. Details on this clone: Its antigen is currently not known. Base qualities are not recorded, but no much larger clone differs from it by a single base.

For CDR1 and CDR2, the germline V gene lists SGHDT and YYEEEE. Measured from the cysteine to the phenylalanine, the CDR3 is 17 residues long. Here the CDR3 DNA is all that survives: 51 bases in frame from base 1. The germline V and J ends show losses of 0 bases and 6 bases respectively, and no gene match explains 9 bases of the junction. The study tested focal radiation therapy combined with CTLA-4 blockade (ipilimumab) in patients with chemo-refractory metastatic non-small-cell lung cancer. The sequencing here drew on peripheral blood, taken from a patient treated with radiotherapy plus ipilimumab. Here the chain combines TRBV5-6 and TRBJ2-2; 9 central bases correspond to TRBD1. This receptor was taken from a human donor with non-small cell lung cancer who had stable disease on radiotherapy plus ipilimumab. CDR3 region: CASSLVIPTGGPGELFF. The nucleotide sequence reads TGTGCCAGCAGCTTGGTAATCCCAACAGGGGGCCCCGGGGAGCTGTTTTTT.